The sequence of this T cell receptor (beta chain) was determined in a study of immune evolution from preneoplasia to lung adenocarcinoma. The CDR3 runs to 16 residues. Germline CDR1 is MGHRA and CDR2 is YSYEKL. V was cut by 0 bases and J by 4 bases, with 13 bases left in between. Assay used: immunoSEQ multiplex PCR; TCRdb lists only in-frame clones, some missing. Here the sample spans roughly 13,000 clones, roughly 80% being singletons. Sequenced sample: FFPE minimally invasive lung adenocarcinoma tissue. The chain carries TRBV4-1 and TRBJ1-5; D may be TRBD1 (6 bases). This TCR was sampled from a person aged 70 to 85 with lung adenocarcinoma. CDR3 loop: CASSQDYTGTNQPQHF. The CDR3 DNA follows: TGCGCCAGCAGCCAAGATTATACAGGGACAAATCAGCCCCAGCATTTT.